The 29 T cell receptor beta chains in this list originate from one sample, sequenced in a study of response to subunit inactivated influenza vaccine. TCRdb re-derived calls from the RT-PCR reads in MiXCR, one entry per CDR3 protein. Of around 600,000 distinct CDR3 sequences listed, 11% are singletons. This sample was shared with a second study, whose subject was T cells expressing NK-cell markers. Per that paper: The authors generated TCR beta cDNA through 5'RACE template switching with UMIs.

The source was PBMCs from blood, collected on the day of vaccination. The receptor set was obtained from a man over 45 who received an inactivated influenza vaccine.

Only a few counts were recorded for this clonotype. This chain joins TRBV5-1 and TRBJ2-3; possible D gene TRBD1, 6 bases. Germline V gene lookup returns CDR1 SGHRS and CDR2 YFSETQ. The V and J ends lost 0 bases and 0 bases respectively, with 11 bases between them. The CDR3 length is 16 residues. The CDR3 region has the DNA TGCGCCAGCAGCTTGGAGGGACACCCTAGCACAGATACGCAGTATTTT. It is translated as CASSLEGHPSTDTQYF. Looking up the rest from reference TRBV5-1 and TRBJ2-3 gives the full variable domain: KAGVTQTPRYLIKTRGQQVTLSCSPISGHRSVSWYQQTPGQGLQFLFEYFSETQRNKGNFPGRFSGRQFSNSRSEMNVSTLELGDSALYLCASSLEGHPSTDTQYFGPGTRLTVL.

This clonotype has more than one count but fewer than ten. The chain couples TRBV29-1 to TRBJ1-1; 8 bases map to TRBD1. J lost 4 bases, V lost 5 bases, and 12 bases had no gene match. From germline, CDR1 is SQVTM and CDR2 ANQGSEA. The CDR3 contains 15 residues. The CDR3 bases are TGCAGCGTTCCTGTAGCCAGGGGGCGCGGCACTGAAGCTTTCTTT. Residues: CSVPVARGRGTEAFF.

This clonotype was seen more than once but under ten times. This chain connects TRBV6-2 or TRBV6-3 to TRBJ2-5; D remains unclear. The CDR3 is 15 amino acids. CDR1 is MNHEY, CDR2 SVGEGT, per germline. Trimming left V 6 bases short and J 0 bases short, with 14 bases between. The CDR3: CASRHARQYQETQYF. The CDR3 DNA reads as TGTGCCAGCAGACACGCCCGCCAGTACCAAGAGACCCAGTACTTC.

This clonotype has only a few counts. This sequence joins TRBV18 and TRBJ2-1; no clear D. The CDR3 contains 15 residues. Germline CDR1 KGHSH, CDR2 LQKENI. V gave up 1 base and J gave up 4 bases, with 11 bases separating them. The CDR3 DNA is TGTGCCAGCTCACCACGAAGTTCGGTTTACAATGAGCAGTTCTTC. This encodes CASSPRSSVYNEQFF.

This clonotype was observed a few times. The CDR3 nucleotides are TGTGCCACCAGCAGAGAGACTAACTATGGCTACACCTTC. The encoded protein is CATSRETNYGYTF. The V call is TRBV15, the J call TRBJ1-2; D unresolved. V lost 0 bases to trimming and J lost 0 bases, with 2 bases between them. In germline, CDR1 is LNHNV, CDR2 YYDKDF (reference sequence). The CDR3 totals 13 residues.

The rearrangement joins TRBV7-9 to TRBJ2-1; D might be TRBD1 (6 bases). Looked up from germline, CDR1 is SEHNR and CDR2 is FQNEAQ (reference sequence). This CDR3 has 14 amino acids. Trimming shortened V by 1 base and J by 8 bases, and 12 bases separated the two germline ends. CDR3 DNA: TGTGCCAGCAGCTTAGGTCAGGGGTTCGATGAGCAGTTCTTC. Translation: CASSLGQGFDEQFF. The full variable domain, in which reference TRBV7-9 and TRBJ2-1 provide the parts outside the CDR3, is DTGVSQNPRHKITKRGQNVTFRCDPISEHNRLYWYRQTLGQGPEFLTYFQNEAQLEKSRLLSDRFSAERPKGSFSTLEIQRTEQGDSAMYLCASSLGQGFDEQFFGPGTRLTVL.

The V call is TRBV4-3, the J call TRBJ1-6; 7 positions agree with TRBD1. V lost 4 bases and J lost 6; bases outside the gene matches: 9. This CDR3 contains 16 residues. Germline V gives CDR1 LGHNA, CDR2 YSLEER. This chain's CDR3 is CASSPGTAVFNSPLHF. CDR3 DNA sequence: TGCGCCAGCAGCCCAGGGACAGCGGTTTTTAATTCACCCCTCCACTTT.

The rearrangement joins TRBV5-1 to TRBJ1-1; D remains unclear. Trimming pared 4 bases from V and 4 bases from J, leaving 14 bases between. This CDR3 has 14 amino acids. Germline V gene lookup returns CDR1 SGHRS and CDR2 YFSETQ. This CDR3 is CASSPLVSSTEAFF. The CDR3 DNA reads as TGCGCCAGCAGCCCGCTCGTCAGTAGCACTGAAGCTTTCTTT.

The V call is TRBV3-1, the J call TRBJ2-5; 7 nucleotides agree with TRBD2. This CDR3 contains 14 residues. The junction had 6 bases not matched to a gene; V was cut back by 4 bases and J by 4 bases. Germline V gene sequence: CDR1 LGHDT, CDR2 YNNKEL (reference sequence). The CDR3 DNA sequence: TGTGCCAGCAGCCTGGGACTATCAGGAGAGACCCAGTACTTC. It yields the protein CASSLGLSGETQYF.

This clonotype was seen repeatedly, ten times or more. The gene calls are TRBV20-1 and TRBJ2-7, with a weak D call TRBD2 (6 bases). CDR1 and CDR2 (germline): DFQATT, SNEGSKA (reference sequence). The CDR3 consists of 13 residues. V gave up 6 bases and J gave up 3 bases, with 15 bases separating them. CDR3 residues: CSATVPGDYEQYF. In DNA, the CDR3 is TGCAGTGCGACGGTGCCGGGGGACTACGAGCAGTACTTC.

The V and J genes are TRBV6-1 and TRBJ2-2; D possibly matches TRBD1 or TRBD2 (5 bases each). V shed 5 bases and J shed 3 bases, with 16 bases lying between them. Per germline, CDR1 MNHNS and CDR2 SASEGT. CDR3 length equals 16 residues. As DNA, the CDR3 is TGTGCCAGCAGTCGACTGGGGGTTGAGGACACCGGGGAGCTGTTTTTT. It translates to CASSRLGVEDTGELFF.

This clonotype was recorded a few times. The rearrangement joins TRBV7-2 to TRBJ2-3; a weak D match, TRBD1 (5 bases). V was pared by 5 bases and J by 0 bases, with 9 bases between. CDR3 length: 14 residues. CDR1 and CDR2 from the germline V gene are SGHTA and FQGNSA. CDR3 sequence reads: CASSQDISTDTQYF. The CDR3, as DNA: TGTGCCAGCAGCCAGGACATAAGCACAGATACGCAGTATTTT.

This clonotype was observed at least ten times. This sequence joins TRBV28 and TRBJ2-7; 11 bases agree with TRBD2. Germline trimming cut 0 bases from V and 3 bases from J; bases unmatched to any gene: 22. CDR3 length: 22 amino acids. The germline V gene encodes CDR1 MDHEN and CDR2 SYDVKM. As DNA, the CDR3 is TGTGCCAGCAGTTTATGGGCTAGCGGGAGGTTTTCTCCGGTTCGTCGAAACTACGAGCAGTACTTC. Its translation: CASSLWASGRFSPVRRNYEQYF.

The CDR3 region is CASSTPGTSGSGDTQYF. CDR3 coding DNA: TGTGCCAGCAGCACCCCCGGGACTAGCGGGAGTGGAGATACGCAGTATTTT. This chain joins TRBV7-9 and TRBJ2-3; 14 bases are shared with TRBD2. J lost 5 bases, V lost 5 bases, and 9 bases had no gene match. Germline V lookup: CDR1 SEHNR, CDR2 FQNEAQ (reference sequence). This CDR3 contains 17 residues.

This chain links TRBV5-1 with TRBJ2-1; 7 nucleotides line up with TRBD2. The CDR3 extends over 15 amino acids. Germline CDR1 is SGHRS and CDR2 is YFSETQ. Trimming at V came to 5 bases and at J to 0 bases, leaving 5 bases not matched to a gene. Written as DNA, the CDR3 is TGCGCCAGCAGACTAACTAGCGACTCCTACAATGAGCAGTTCTTC. This translates into CASRLTSDSYNEQFF.

This clonotype was observed a handful of times. The V and J genes are TRBV19 and TRBJ2-7; D is perhaps TRBD1 (5 bases). The V and J ends lost 3 bases and 5 bases respectively, with 17 bases between them. The CDR3 length is 15 residues. The germline CDR1 and CDR2 sequences are LNHDA and SQIVND (reference sequence). The CDR3 coding sequence is TGTGCCAGTAGTATCTACAGGTTAGACGTGAACGAGCAGTACTTC. This gives the protein CASSIYRLDVNEQYF.

This clonotype appeared a few times. The chain joins TRBV7-9 to TRBJ2-7, with D possibly being TRBD1 (6 bases). The CDR3 loop spans 14 amino acids. Germline V gene data show CDR1 as SEHNR and CDR2 as FQNEAQ (reference sequence). The V end lost 1 base, the J end lost 5 bases, and 12 bases lay between the germline ends. The CDR3 sequence: CASSLVRGPHEQYF. The CDR3 DNA reads as TGTGCCAGCAGCTTAGTCAGGGGCCCCCACGAGCAGTACTTC. The full variable domain, completed using reference TRBV7-9 and TRBJ2-7, is DTGVSQNPRHKITKRGQNVTFRCDPISEHNRLYWYRQTLGQGPEFLTYFQNEAQLEKSRLLSDRFSAERPKGSFSTLEIQRTEQGDSAMYLCASSLVRGPHEQYFGPGTRLTVT.

This clonotype showed up many times. The V and J genes are TRBV5-1 and TRBJ2-3, with D hard to call. Germline assignment: CDR1 SGHRS and CDR2 YFSETQ. The CDR3 is 14 amino acids. With 3 bases removed from V and 0 bases from J, the gap between germline ends came to 8 bases. In DNA, the CDR3 is TGCGCCAGCAGCTCCGAGCGCAGCACAGATACGCAGTATTTT. Translating gives CASSSERSTDTQYF.

This clonotype was counted ten times or more. This chain links TRBV6-5 with TRBJ1-2; 11 bases match TRBD1. CDR1 and CDR2 from the germline V gene are MNHEY and SVGAGI. The CDR3 is 17 amino acids. Losses at the gene ends were 3 bases for V and 4 bases for J; bases not matched to a gene: 10. CDR3 loop: CASSYSRTGGGGYGYTF. The CDR3 DNA is TGTGCCAGCAGTTATTCAAGGACAGGGGGCGGTGGCTATGGCTACACCTTC.

This clonotype was found a few times. This rearrangement joins TRBV28 to TRBJ2-3; TRBD2 might be the D (6 bases). Trimming took off 6 bases at V and 7 bases at J, with 20 bases between the two ends. The germline gives CDR1 MDHEN, CDR2 SYDVKM. This CDR3 is 15 amino acids long. The CDR3 DNA reads TGTGCCAGCAGGGATAAGCGGGCCCTCATAAATACGCAGTATTTT. Protein sequence: CASRDKRALINTQYF.

The V and J genes are TRBV18 and TRBJ2-5; D call uncertain. The CDR3 has 13 amino acids. Germline V gene lookup returns CDR1 KGHSH and CDR2 LQKENI. Trimming stripped 2 bases from V and 3 bases from J, with 7 bases between. The CDR3 region is CASSPEQEETQYF. Written as DNA, the CDR3 is TGTGCCAGCTCACCAGAGCAGGAAGAGACCCAGTACTTC.

This clonotype showed up many times. V usage is TRBV7-6 and J usage is TRBJ1-1; possible D gene TRBD1, 6 bases. V was pared by 1 base and J by 3 bases, with 6 bases between. This CDR3 contains 13 residues. Looked up from germline, CDR1 is SGHVS and CDR2 is FNYEAQ. The CDR3: CASSLGTDTEAFF. For the CDR3, the DNA is TGTGCCAGCAGCTTAGGGACAGACACTGAAGCTTTCTTT.

There are many counts of this clonotype. This rearrangement joins TRBV5-1 to TRBJ2-1; no clear D gene. V was clipped by 0 bases and J by 1 base, with 8 bases between them. From germline, CDR1 is SGHRS and CDR2 YFSETQ. This CDR3 is 15 amino acids long. The CDR3 is CASSLGVGSYNEQFF. CDR3 in DNA: TGCGCCAGCAGCTTGGGGGTTGGATCCTACAATGAGCAGTTCTTC. The whole variable domain, filled in from reference TRBV5-1 and TRBJ2-1, reads KAGVTQTPRYLIKTRGQQVTLSCSPISGHRSVSWYQQTPGQGLQFLFEYFSETQRNKGNFPGRFSGRQFSNSRSEMNVSTLELGDSALYLCASSLGVGSYNEQFFGPGTRLTVL.

The rearrangement joins TRBV5-1 to TRBJ2-7; perhaps TRBD1 as D (5 bases). CDR3 size: 12 residues. V was trimmed by 4 bases and J by 6 bases, leaving 11 bases between them. Per the germline V gene, CDR1 is SGHRS and CDR2 is YFSETQ. The CDR3 region is CASSVDSFEQYF. The CDR3 DNA sequence: TGCGCCAGCAGCGTCGACAGTTTCGAGCAGTACTTC.

This clonotype was seen a handful of times. V is TRBV7-2 and J is TRBJ2-1, with 7 positions matching TRBD2. The CDR3 consists of 15 residues. Per germline, CDR1 SGHTA and CDR2 FQGNSA. V was clipped by 5 bases and J by 4 bases; unmatched bases: 8. The DNA of the CDR3 is TGTGCCAGCAGCCAGTGGGGGGGAACTTACAATGAGCAGTTCTTC. The encoded protein is CASSQWGGTYNEQFF.

This chain links TRBV29-1 with TRBJ2-7; D call uncertain. Germline lookup yields CDR1 SQVTM and CDR2 ANQGSEA. The CDR3 has 10 amino acids. Trimming took off 5 bases at V and 2 bases at J, with 4 bases between the two ends. As DNA, the CDR3 is TGCAGCGTTCTAACCTACGAGCAGTACTTC. This encodes CSVLTYEQYF.

This clonotype showed up many times. V gene TRBV5-1 combines with J gene TRBJ1-2, with D uncertain. The germline V and J ends were trimmed by 4 bases and 2 bases, with 6 bases remaining between them. Per germline, CDR1 SGHRS and CDR2 YFSETQ. The length of the CDR3 is 12 residues. The CDR3 sequence: CASSRENYGYTF. CDR3 in DNA: TGCGCCAGCAGCCGGGAGAACTATGGCTACACCTTC.

The chain uses TRBV5-1 and TRBJ2-3; D call uncertain. Germline CDR1 SGHRS, CDR2 YFSETQ. V dropped 6 bases and J dropped 2 bases, with 7 bases sitting between them. This CDR3 region has 12 residues. Here the CDR3 reads CASTPDTDTQYF. DNA for the CDR3: TGCGCCAGCACCCCGGACACAGATACGCAGTATTTT. Together with reference TRBV5-1 and TRBJ2-3, the CDR3 gives the full variable domain: KAGVTQTPRYLIKTRGQQVTLSCSPISGHRSVSWYQQTPGQGLQFLFEYFSETQRNKGNFPGRFSGRQFSNSRSEMNVSTLELGDSALYLCASTPDTDTQYFGPGTRLTVL.

This clonotype was counted a few times. The chain combines TRBV28 with TRBJ2-1; 16 positions match TRBD2. The CDR3 is 20 amino acids. Germline CDR1 MDHEN, CDR2 SYDVKM. Trimming removed 6 bases from V and 3 bases from J; junction bases left unmatched: 14. CDR3 bases: TGTGCCAGCAGCCACTATTCCGGGACTAGCGGGGGGGCTATCTACAATGAGCAGTTCTTC. Translated: CASSHYSGTSGGAIYNEQFF.